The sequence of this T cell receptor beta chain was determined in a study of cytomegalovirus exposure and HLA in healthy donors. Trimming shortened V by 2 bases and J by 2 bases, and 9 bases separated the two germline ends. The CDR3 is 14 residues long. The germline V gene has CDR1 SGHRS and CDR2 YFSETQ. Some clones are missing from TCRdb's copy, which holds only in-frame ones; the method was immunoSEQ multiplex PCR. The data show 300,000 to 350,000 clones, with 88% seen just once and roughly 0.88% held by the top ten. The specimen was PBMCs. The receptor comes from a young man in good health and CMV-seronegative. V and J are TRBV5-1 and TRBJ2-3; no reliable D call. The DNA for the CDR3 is TGCGCCAGCAGCTTTAATCAGGTCACAGATACGCAGTATTTT. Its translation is CASSFNQVTDTQYF.